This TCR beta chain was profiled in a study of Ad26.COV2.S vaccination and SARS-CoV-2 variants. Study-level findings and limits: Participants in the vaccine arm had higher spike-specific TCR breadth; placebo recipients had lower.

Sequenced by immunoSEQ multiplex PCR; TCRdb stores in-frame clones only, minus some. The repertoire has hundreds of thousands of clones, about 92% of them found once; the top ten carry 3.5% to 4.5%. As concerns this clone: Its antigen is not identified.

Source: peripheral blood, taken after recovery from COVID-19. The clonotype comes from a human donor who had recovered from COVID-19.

CDR3 amino acids: CASRQRGVYGYTF. Here the CDR3 DNA reads TGTGCCAGCAGGCAGAGGGGGGTCTATGGCTACACCTTC. The chain is built from TRBV12-3 or TRBV12-4 and TRBJ1-2; TRBD1 might be the D (6 bases). The CDR3 covers 13 residues. With 6 bases removed from V and 4 bases from J, the gap between germline ends came to 12 bases.